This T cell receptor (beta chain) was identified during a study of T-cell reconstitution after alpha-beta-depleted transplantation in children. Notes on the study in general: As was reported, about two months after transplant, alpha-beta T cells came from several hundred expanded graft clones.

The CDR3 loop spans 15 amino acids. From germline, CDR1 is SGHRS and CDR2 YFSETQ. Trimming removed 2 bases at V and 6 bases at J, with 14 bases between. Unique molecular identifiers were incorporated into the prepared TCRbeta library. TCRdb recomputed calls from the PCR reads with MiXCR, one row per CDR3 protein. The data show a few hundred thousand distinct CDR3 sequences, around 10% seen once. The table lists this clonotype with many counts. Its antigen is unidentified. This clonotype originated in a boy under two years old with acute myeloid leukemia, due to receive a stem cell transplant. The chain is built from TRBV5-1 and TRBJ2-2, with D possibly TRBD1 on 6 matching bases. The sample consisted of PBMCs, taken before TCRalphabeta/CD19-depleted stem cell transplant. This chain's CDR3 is CASSLQGINPGELFF. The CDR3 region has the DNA TGCGCCAGCAGCTTACAGGGCATAAACCCCGGGGAGCTGTTTTTT. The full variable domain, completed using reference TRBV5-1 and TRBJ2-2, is KAGVTQTPRYLIKTRGQQVTLSCSPISGHRSVSWYQQTPGQGLQFLFEYFSETQRNKGNFPGRFSGRQFSNSRSEMNVSTLELGDSALYLCASSLQGINPGELFFGEGSRLTVL.